The rows below give T cell receptor beta chains drawn from one sample of a study of T cells in severe cutaneous drug reactions. For each CDR3 protein, TCRdb gives one entry from its re-call of the multiplex PCR reads, without DNA. The ten most abundant clones cover over 25% of a sample with some 7,600 distinct CDR3 sequences. Sequenced: cells from a skin blister. These receptors originate from a human donor with a severe cutaneous adverse drug reaction. CDR3s include the opening cysteine and the closing phenylalanine or tryptophan. Only part of the rows carry a size: once, few, many, or a class if the clone is expanded.

abundance,v_gene,j_gene,CDR3aa
-,TRBV19,TRBJ1-1,CASIGGTRNTEAFF
-,TRBV28,TRBJ2-7,CASNRHWEGYEQYF
medium-sized,TRBV7-6,TRBJ2-3,CASSLVAGRTDTQYF
medium-sized,TRBV29-1,TRBJ1-1,CSVETGDTEAFF
-,TRBV11-3,TRBJ2-5,CASSSREAGYQETQYF
-,TRBV10-1,TRBJ1-5,CASMGVQNLFRPQPQHF
-,TRBV20-1,TRBJ1-2,CSARLGQNYGYTF
-,TRBV28,TRBJ1-4,CASSYEAFATNEKLFF
-,TRBV5-1,TRBJ1-1,CASSPLAPSSAFF
-,TRBV29-1,TRBJ2-7,CSVEISGSNPVEQYF
-,TRBV4-3,TRBJ2-1,CASSQVDSKIAGSSYNEQFF
-,TRBV27,TRBJ2-7,CASSDLGTGGYEQYF
-,TRBV18,TRBJ1-1,CASSPGFTTEAFF
-,TRBV28,TRBJ2-7,CARSFGFYEQYF
-,TRBV4-2,TRBJ1-1,CASSQDSWGGMNTEAFF
-,TRBV12-3/TRBV12-4,TRBJ2-5,CASSFPLREETQYF
-,TRBV2,TRBJ2-6,CASSELRGDSGANVLTF
-,TRBV9,TRBJ2-3,CASSERAGGPDTQYF
-,TRBV18,TRBJ2-7,CASSPPNAYEQYF
-,TRBV12-3/TRBV12-4,TRBJ2-7,CATAQDYSYEQYF
-,TRBV6-5,TRBJ2-1,CASRHQFIRGVDEQFF
-,TRBV25-1,TRBJ2-2,CAKTTGGTGELFF
-,TRBV4-1,TRBJ2-1,CASSQERYNEQFF
-,TRBV12-3/TRBV12-4,TRBJ2-1,CASSFGSKQFF
-,TRBV28,TRBJ2-1,CASSFSRTSGSSVDNEQFF
-,TRBV18,TRBJ1-1,CASSPPEPAEAFF
-,TRBV28,TRBJ1-2,CASSGGDGYGYTF
-,TRBV28,TRBJ2-1,CASSPYKRGNEQFF
-,TRBV12-3/TRBV12-4,TRBJ2-2,CASGGGLAGGGTGELFF
-,TRBV7-9,TRBJ1-5,CASSFEGQRASQHF
medium-sized,TRBV29-1,TRBJ2-7,CSVVMREWGTYEQYF
-,TRBV7-9,TRBJ2-5,CASSLVAQKETQYF
-,TRBV12-3/TRBV12-4,TRBJ2-2,CASTGQDNTGELFF
-,TRBV29-1,TRBJ1-1,CSAVTGTEAFF
-,TRBV6-2/TRBV6-3,TRBJ2-1,CASSYSGLAGHYNEQFF
-,TRBV18,TRBJ2-1,CASRLTSGRLNEQFF
-,TRBV4-1,TRBJ2-7,CASSQDPVHRGYEQYF
-,TRBV5-1,TRBJ1-1,CASRQTGRTEAFF
medium-sized,TRBV6-6,TRBJ1-2,CASTNGGDGYTF
-,TRBV29-1,TRBJ1-1,CSVATENTEAFF
-,TRBV4-3,TRBJ2-7,CASSQAAGGYEQYF
large,TRBV12-3/TRBV12-4,TRBJ1-3,CASSYSGNTIYF
large,TRBV18,TRBJ2-3,CASSPGGTQYF
medium-sized,TRBV6-2/TRBV6-3,TRBJ2-5,CASSGDRETQYF
-,TRBV27,TRBJ2-1,CASKIAGYGNEQFF
-,TRBV28,TRBJ1-1,CASSLYLENTEAFF
-,TRBV4-1,TRBJ2-1,CASSHMRLKQFF
-,TRBV20-1,TRBJ2-7,CSAFSGRKHEQYF
-,TRBV9,TRBJ2-3,CASSLKPRAGGIDTQYF
medium-sized,TRBV29-1,TRBJ2-5,CSAGSSGRERKTQYF
-,TRBV6-2/TRBV6-3,TRBJ1-1,CASMGNMNTEAFF
-,TRBV4-1,TRBJ2-1,CASSQFLAEQFF
-,TRBV20-1,TRBJ2-5,CSAREFFQETQYF
medium-sized,TRBV28,TRBJ2-5,CASSVGPWVSGTQYF